The clone carrying this T cell receptor (beta chain) showed up many times. No antigen is known for it. Fresh peripheral blood, 10 ml, was the source of the PBMCs. This CDR3 region has 16 residues. The trim removed 1 base at V and 0 bases at J, leaving 3 bases unmatched. Germline loops: CDR1 SGHAT, CDR2 FQNNGV. The data stem from a study of T cells in Graves' hyperthyroidism and ophthalmopathy. The TCR beta CDR3 regions underwent amplification using RNA transcripts as the source. TCR CDR3 regions were first amplified by RT-PCR with HTBI primers. MiXCR was run by TCRdb on the multiplex PCR reads, yielding one entry per CDR3 protein. This repertoire shows around 360,000 distinct CDR3 sequences, 13% to 15% found once; its top ten account for about 21%. Whole-study findings and limits: Within blood appeared most thyroid clonotypes that had expanded above 0.001. The model forecast ophthalmopathy, anticipating it by a median approximately 6 months before onset.

The rearrangement links TRBV11-2 to TRBJ2-7; 10 bases map to TRBD2. Sequencing was performed on blood. The sequence was collected from a woman between 55 and 75 years old with Graves' ophthalmopathy. The CDR3 spells CASSLGRLAGSYEQYF. The CDR3, as DNA: TGTGCCAGCAGCTTAGGCCGACTAGCGGGCTCCTACGAGCAGTACTTC. The entire variable domain, with the rest obtained from reference TRBV11-2 and TRBJ2-7, is as follows: EAGVAQSPRYKIIEKRQSVAFWCNPISGHATLYWYQQILGQGPKLLIQFQNNGVVDDSQLPKDRFSAERLKGVDSTLKIQPAKLEDSAVYLCASSLGRLAGSYEQYFGPGTRLTVT.